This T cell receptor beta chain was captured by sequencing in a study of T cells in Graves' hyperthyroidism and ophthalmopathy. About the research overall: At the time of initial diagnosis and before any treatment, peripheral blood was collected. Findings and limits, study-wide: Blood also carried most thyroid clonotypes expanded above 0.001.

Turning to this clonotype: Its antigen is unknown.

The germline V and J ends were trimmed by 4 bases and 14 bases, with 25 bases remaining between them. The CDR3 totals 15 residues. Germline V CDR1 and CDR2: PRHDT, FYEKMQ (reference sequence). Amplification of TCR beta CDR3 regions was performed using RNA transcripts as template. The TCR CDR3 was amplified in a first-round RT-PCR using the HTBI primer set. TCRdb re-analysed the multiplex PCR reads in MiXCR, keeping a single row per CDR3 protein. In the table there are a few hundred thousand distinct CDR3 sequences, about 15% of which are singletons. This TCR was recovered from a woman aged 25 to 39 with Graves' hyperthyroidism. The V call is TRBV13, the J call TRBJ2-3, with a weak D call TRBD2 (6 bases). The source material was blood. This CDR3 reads CASSSSRVSRELVYF. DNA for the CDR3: TGTGCCAGCAGCTCCTCAAGGGTTTCGCGGGAACTTGTGTATTTT. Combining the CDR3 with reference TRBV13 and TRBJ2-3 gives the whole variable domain AAGVIQSPRHLIKEKRETATLKCYPIPRHDTVYWYQQGPGQDPQFLISFYEKMQSDKGSIPDRFSAQQFSDYHSELNMSSLELGDSALYFCASSSSRVSRELVYFGPGTRLTVL.